Listed below are T cell receptor beta chains from one sample, sequenced in a study of blood T cell repertoires in COVID-19. The repertoire was sequenced with immunoSEQ multiplex PCR; TCRdb's copy has only in-frame clones and lacks some. The sample holds tens of thousands of clones, roughly nine tenths seen once. Sequencing input: peripheral blood. All receptors come from a man between 65 and 80 years old with active COVID-19. Each CDR3 is given with its conserved first and last residue. Each record gives: D gene, CDR3 length, V gene, clone size, J gene, CDR3 protein, CDR3 DNA. A D gene is named only where the DNA matches it firmly. Expanded clones are given a class, and other clones once, few, many or no size at all.

d_gene: TRBD1; len: 16; v_gene: TRBV20-1; abundance: .; j_gene: TRBJ1-5; CDR3aa: CSASRDSAHSNQPQHF; CDR3nt: TGCAGTGCTAGTAGGGACAGCGCCCATAGCAATCAGCCCCAGCATTTT
d_gene: .; len: 13; v_gene: TRBV19; abundance: .; j_gene: TRBJ2-2; CDR3aa: CASSMQKTGELFF; CDR3nt: TGTGCCAGTAGTATGCAGAAAACCGGGGAGCTGTTTTTT
d_gene: .; len: 17; v_gene: TRBV10-3; abundance: .; j_gene: TRBJ1-4; CDR3aa: CAISEIMDFGGSRKLFF; CDR3nt: TGTGCCATCAGTGAAATTATGGATTTTGGGGGCTCGAGGAAACTGTTTTTT
d_gene: TRBD2; len: 16; v_gene: TRBV10-3; abundance: .; j_gene: TRBJ2-3; CDR3aa: CAIRTGLAGSTDTQYF; CDR3nt: TGTGCCATCAGGACGGGACTAGCGGGGTCCACAGATACGCAGTATTTT
d_gene: TRBD2; len: 16; v_gene: TRBV5-5; abundance: .; j_gene: TRBJ2-2; CDR3aa: CARSLVGRGGPGELFF; CDR3nt: TGTGCCCGCAGCTTGGTGGGGCGGGGGGGCCCCGGGGAGCTGTTTTTT
d_gene: .; len: 12; v_gene: TRBV6-5; abundance: few; j_gene: TRBJ2-2; CDR3aa: CASSYRTGELFF; CDR3nt: TGTGCCAGCAGTTACCGTACCGGGGAGCTGTTTTTT
d_gene: .; len: 12; v_gene: TRBV7-9; abundance: .; j_gene: TRBJ2-1; CDR3aa: CASRTPLDEQFF; CDR3nt: TGTGCCAGCCGTACACCCTTGGATGAGCAGTTCTTC
d_gene: TRBD1; len: 14; v_gene: TRBV7-2; abundance: .; j_gene: TRBJ2-5; CDR3aa: CASSMTGYQETQYF; CDR3nt: TGTGCCAGCAGCATGACAGGGTATCAAGAGACCCAGTACTTC
d_gene: TRBD1; len: 16; v_gene: TRBV3-1/TRBV3-2; abundance: .; j_gene: TRBJ1-2; CDR3aa: CASSLGGTGVPYGYTF; CDR3nt: TGTGCCAGCAGCCTGGGGGGGACAGGGGTCCCCTATGGCTACACCTTC
d_gene: .; len: 13; v_gene: TRBV12-3/TRBV12-4; abundance: .; j_gene: TRBJ1-5; CDR3aa: CASSLGRPRPQHF; CDR3nt: TGTGCCAGCAGCTTGGGCCGTCCTCGGCCCCAGCATTTT
d_gene: TRBD1; len: 14; v_gene: TRBV27; abundance: .; j_gene: TRBJ1-6; CDR3aa: CASRGQGYNSPLHF; CDR3nt: TGTGCCAGCAGAGGACAGGGGTATAATTCACCCCTCCACTTT
d_gene: .; len: 14; v_gene: TRBV6-2/TRBV6-3; abundance: .; j_gene: TRBJ2-3; CDR3aa: CASSYTRVTDTQYF; CDR3nt: TGTGCCAGCAGTTACACCAGGGTGACAGATACGCAGTATTTT
d_gene: .; len: 13; v_gene: TRBV18; abundance: .; j_gene: TRBJ2-2; CDR3aa: CASSQSRTGELFF; CDR3nt: TGTGCCAGCTCCCAATCCCGGACCGGGGAGCTGTTTTTT
d_gene: .; len: 16; v_gene: TRBV9; abundance: .; j_gene: TRBJ1-4; CDR3aa: CASSVAWGGAGEKLFF; CDR3nt: TGTGCCAGCAGCGTAGCGTGGGGAGGCGCTGGGGAAAAACTGTTTTTT
d_gene: .; len: 14; v_gene: TRBV9; abundance: .; j_gene: TRBJ2-2; CDR3aa: CASSVFLDTGELFF; CDR3nt: TGTGCCAGCAGCGTTTTTCTTGACACCGGGGAGCTGTTTTTT
d_gene: TRBD1; len: 14; v_gene: TRBV3-1/TRBV3-2; abundance: .; j_gene: TRBJ2-7; CDR3aa: CASSGRQGSYEQYF; CDR3nt: TGTGCCAGCAGCGGCCGACAGGGGAGCTACGAGCAGTACTTC
d_gene: .; len: 13; v_gene: TRBV7-9; abundance: .; j_gene: TRBJ1-5; CDR3aa: CASSLGEREPQHF; CDR3nt: TGTGCCAGCAGCTTAGGAGAACGGGAGCCCCAGCATTTT
d_gene: TRBD1; len: 13; v_gene: TRBV27; abundance: .; j_gene: TRBJ2-1; CDR3aa: CASSANTRGQQFF; CDR3nt: TGTGCCAGCAGTGCAAATACAAGGGGGCAGCAGTTCTTC
d_gene: .; len: 18; v_gene: TRBV5-1; abundance: few; j_gene: TRBJ2-1; CDR3aa: CASSLVIRHRDGGNEQFF; CDR3nt: TGCGCCAGCAGCTTGGTGATCCGGCACAGGGATGGGGGCAATGAGCAGTTCTTC
d_gene: TRBD1; len: 15; v_gene: TRBV5-1; abundance: .; j_gene: TRBJ2-2; CDR3aa: CASRTGTGGTGELFF; CDR3nt: TGCGCCAGCAGAACCGGGACAGGAGGCACCGGGGAGCTGTTTTTT
d_gene: .; len: 14; v_gene: TRBV6-2/TRBV6-3; abundance: .; j_gene: TRBJ2-3; CDR3aa: CASSWTINTDTQYF; CDR3nt: TGTGCCAGCAGTTGGACTATAAACACAGATACGCAGTATTTT
d_gene: .; len: 15; v_gene: TRBV7-2; abundance: .; j_gene: TRBJ2-3; CDR3aa: CASSLGGGATDTQYF; CDR3nt: TGTGCCAGCAGCTTAGGAGGGGGGGCAACAGATACGCAGTATTTT
d_gene: .; len: 16; v_gene: TRBV19; abundance: .; j_gene: TRBJ2-3; CDR3aa: CASSTSQTASTDTQYF; CDR3nt: TGTGCCAGTAGTACCTCCCAGACAGCTAGCACAGATACGCAGTATTTT
d_gene: TRBD2; len: 15; v_gene: TRBV7-6; abundance: .; j_gene: TRBJ2-2; CDR3aa: CASSSLAGMTGELFF; CDR3nt: TGTGCCAGCAGCTCGCTAGCGGGGATGACCGGGGAGCTGTTTTTT
d_gene: .; len: 13; v_gene: TRBV28; abundance: .; j_gene: TRBJ1-2; CDR3aa: CASSLTSPDGYTF; CDR3nt: TGTGCCAGCAGTTTAACGAGCCCGGATGGCTACACCTTC
d_gene: .; len: 16; v_gene: TRBV10-3; abundance: few; j_gene: TRBJ1-3; CDR3aa: CAISGHDTVSGNTIYF; CDR3nt: TGTGCCATCAGTGGACACGACACCGTCTCTGGAAACACCATATATTTT
d_gene: .; len: 16; v_gene: TRBV28; abundance: .; j_gene: TRBJ2-3; CDR3aa: CASSLGGGKFTDTQYF; CDR3nt: TGTGCCAGCAGTTTGGGCGGGGGCAAATTCACAGATACGCAGTATTTT
d_gene: TRBD1; len: 15; v_gene: TRBV6-2/TRBV6-3; abundance: .; j_gene: TRBJ1-2; CDR3aa: CASSYPDRGLYGYTF; CDR3nt: TGTGCCAGCAGTTACCCAGACAGGGGGCTGTATGGCTACACCTTC
d_gene: TRBD2; len: 14; v_gene: TRBV20-1; abundance: .; j_gene: TRBJ2-1; CDR3aa: CSASPTSGGSEQFF; CDR3nt: TGCAGTGCTAGTCCGACTAGCGGGGGTTCTGAGCAGTTCTTC